This T cell receptor (beta chain) was sequenced in a study of blood T cell repertoires in COVID-19. The protocol was immunoSEQ multiplex PCR, while the TCRdb copy is restricted to in-frame clones and leaves out a portion. Altogether 250,000 to 350,000 clones are present, roughly 90% being singletons, with the ten largest covering 15% to 20%. This receptor was taken from a woman in her 30s who had recovered from COVID-19. Sequenced: PBMCs or T cells enriched from blood (not recorded which).

This CDR3 is CASSLGTALAKNIQYF. DNA of the CDR3: TGCGCCAGCAGCCTCGGGACAGCTCTAGCCAAAAACATTCAGTACTTC. J is TRBJ2-4 and V is TRBV4-1, with 7 bases aligning to TRBD1. V lost 4 bases and J lost 0; bases outside the gene matches: 6. CDR1 and CDR2 (germline): MGHRA, YSYEKL. The CDR3 has 16 amino acids.